This entry lists 3 T cell receptor beta chains sequenced from one sample in a study of circulating and synovial CD4+ cells in juvenile arthritis. Clones were read by immunoSEQ multiplex PCR, and TCRdb kept only the in-frame ones, dropping some. The table records tens of thousands of clones, nearly 95% of them present only once. Sequenced sample: CD4+ T cells from blood. These receptors all stem from a human donor with juvenile idiopathic arthritis.

V and J are TRBV19 and TRBJ2-3; D is ambiguous. Germline loops: CDR1 LNHDA, CDR2 SQIVND (reference sequence). The V end lost 5 bases, the J end lost 0 bases, and 15 bases lay between the germline ends. CDR3 length: 16 residues. DNA of the CDR3: TGTGCCAGTAGTCCCTTCGAGCAGGCTAGCACAGATACGCAGTATTTT. Encoded protein: CASSPFEQASTDTQYF.

The chain combines TRBV6-7 with TRBJ2-5; D not resolved. TRBV6-7 belongs to the ORF category, with a function that is uncertain. This CDR3 has 13 residues. V was clipped by 1 base and J by 5 bases, with 8 bases between them. The CDR3 spells CASSYFREETQYF. The CDR3 DNA reads as TGTGCCAGCAGTTACTTTAGAGAGGAGACCCAGTACTTC.

The chain links TRBV5-1 to TRBJ2-5, with TRBD2 identical over 9 bases. Germline lookup yields CDR1 SGHRS and CDR2 YFSETQ. The CDR3 is made up of 16 amino acids. With V trimmed by 3 bases and J by 6 bases, 12 bases remained unmatched. CDR3 sequence: CASSSPVSGGSKTQYF. DNA of the CDR3: TGCGCCAGCAGCTCCCCCGTCAGCGGGGGGTCGAAGACCCAGTACTTC.